These 26 T cell receptor beta chains were all obtained from the same sample, sequenced in a study of beta chain features in type 1 diabetes. General study results and limits: Researchers report that Type 1 diabetes patients had moderately but significantly shorter TCRB CDR3s across all four CD4+ subsets.

Expressed TCRB transcripts got sequenced, as all isolated RNA was reverse transcribed. The repertoire was sequenced with immunoSEQ multiplex PCR; TCRdb's copy has only in-frame clones and lacks some. Of 600,000 to 700,000 clones listed, roughly 13% were seen once; the top ten hold less than 0.025%. No antigen has been identified for these receptors. The sample taken for sequencing was naive CD4+ T cells from blood. Receptors originate from a man aged 18 to 35 with type 1 diabetes.

The chain combines TRBV30 with TRBJ2-1; D is unresolved. The CDR3 is 11 amino acids. Per germline, CDR1 GTSNPN and CDR2 SVGIG (reference sequence). Trimming stripped 5 bases from V and 4 bases from J, with 6 bases between. DNA of the CDR3: TGTGCCTGGCGCTTTTACAATGAGCAGTTCTTC. It specifies CAWRFYNEQFF. Full variable domain (outside the CDR3, taken from reference TRBV30 and TRBJ2-1): SQTIHQWPATLVQPVGSPLSLECTVEGTSNPNLYWYRQAAGRGLQLLFYSVGIGQISSEVPQNLSASRPQDRQFILSSKKLLLSDSGFYLCAWRFYNEQFFGPGTRLTVL.

This clone turned up a few times. The chain couples TRBV5-1 to TRBJ2-3, with D perhaps matching TRBD2 (6 bases). Trimming removed 0 bases at V and 2 bases at J, with 10 bases between. Germline CDR1 SGHRS, CDR2 YFSETQ. The CDR3 has 15 amino acids. The CDR3 is CASSLGREFTDTQYF. The CDR3 DNA follows: TGCGCCAGCAGCTTGGGGCGGGAATTCACAGATACGCAGTATTTT.

The chain employs TRBV6-7 and TRBJ1-2; D perhaps matches TRBD1 (6 bases). TRBV6-7 is labeled an ORF, and its function is uncertain. This CDR3 has 10 amino acids. V lost 8 bases, J lost 6 bases, and 7 bases lay in between. The CDR3 here is CASWGHGYTF. CDR3 bases: TGTGCCAGCTGGGGGCATGGCTACACCTTC.

V usage is TRBV4-2 and J usage is TRBJ2-7; 9 bases line up with TRBD2. V was clipped by 0 bases and J by 4 bases; unmatched bases: 4. The CDR3 consists of 15 residues. Germline assignment: CDR1 LGHNA and CDR2 YNFKEQ. CDR3 bases: TGTGCCAGCAGCCAAGATCTAGCGGGGCGTTACGAGCAGTACTTC. It codes for CASSQDLAGRYEQYF.

This clone was counted a few times. The chain is built from TRBV6-1 and TRBJ1-2; 7 nucleotides agree with TRBD1. Unmatched junction bases numbered 9, after V lost 7 bases and J lost 4 bases. The germline CDR1 and CDR2 sequences are MNHNS and SASEGT. This CDR3 contains 14 residues. The CDR3 DNA reads TGTGCCAGCACCCCAGACAGGGCTGGCTATGGCTACACCTTC. Encoded protein: CASTPDRAGYGYTF.

The chain joins TRBV6-5 to TRBJ1-2; D remains unclear. The germline CDR1 and CDR2 sequences are MNHEY and SVGAGI. This CDR3 is built from 12 residues. The V and J ends lost 2 bases and 1 base respectively, with 2 bases between them. CDR3 sequence: CASSYNNYGYTF. The CDR3 DNA reads as TGTGCCAGCAGTTACAATAACTATGGCTACACCTTC.

This clone occurred a few times. The V gene is TRBV5-4, the J gene TRBJ1-2; TRBD1 aligns across 7 bases. The ends lost 4 bases at V and 8 bases at J; junction bases unmatched: 17. The CDR3 sequence is 16 residues long. Per the germline V gene, CDR1 is SGHNT and CDR2 is YYREEE (reference sequence). The chain's CDR3 is CASSTPPGQTVKGYTF. Here the CDR3 DNA reads TGTGCCAGCAGCACTCCTCCGGGACAGACGGTGAAGGGCTACACCTTC.

The rearrangement uses TRBV29-1 and TRBJ1-2, with TRBD1 matching 11 bases. This CDR3 spans 16 amino acids. Looked up from germline, CDR1 is SQVTM and CDR2 is ANQGSEA. Losses at the gene ends were 4 bases for V and 0 bases for J; bases not matched to a gene: 7. For the CDR3, the DNA is TGCAGCGTTGCCCCGGGACAGGGGGTCTCTAACTATGGCTACACCTTC. This codes for CSVAPGQGVSNYGYTF.

The chain recombines TRBV2 with TRBJ2-3; the D gene is possibly TRBD2 (5 bases). The ends were cut back, 7 bases at V and 3 bases at J, with 11 bases in the middle. This CDR3 region has 13 residues. CDR1 is SNHLY and CDR2 is FYNNEI in the germline V gene. CDR3 amino acids: CASTRGGTDTQYF. In DNA form, the CDR3 reads TGTGCCAGCACTCGCGGCGGGACAGATACGCAGTATTTT.

The genes are TRBV2 and TRBJ1-4; D gene ambiguous. CDR1 and CDR2 (germline): SNHLY, FYNNEI. With 6 bases removed from V and 1 base from J, the gap between germline ends came to 12 bases. This CDR3 comprises 15 residues. The CDR3 sequence: CASRNQGLTNEKLFF. In nucleotides, the CDR3 is TGTGCCAGCAGGAACCAAGGACTAACTAATGAAAAACTGTTTTTT. Variable domain in full (rest from reference TRBV2 and TRBJ1-4): EPEVTQTPSHQVTQMGQEVILRCVPISNHLYFYWYRQILGQKVEFLVSFYNNEISEKSEIFDDQFSVERPDGSNFTLKIRSTKLEDSAMYFCASRNQGLTNEKLFFGSGTQLSVL.

The gene calls are TRBV2 and TRBJ2-1; 14 bases match TRBD2. The V gene end was trimmed by 4 bases and the J gene end by 0 bases; junction bases not matched to a gene: 2. This CDR3 is 17 amino acids long. Germline V gene data show CDR1 as SNHLY and CDR2 as FYNNEI. The CDR3 DNA reads TGTGCCAGCAGTGCTGGGACTAGCGGGAGCTCCTACAATGAGCAGTTCTTC. This encodes CASSAGTSGSSYNEQFF.

The J gene is TRBJ2-2, the V gene TRBV2; D remains ambiguous. The germline V gene has CDR1 SNHLY and CDR2 FYNNEI. The CDR3 has 15 amino acids. The V gene lost 8 bases and the J gene lost 0 bases, with 13 bases spanning the gap. The CDR3 is CASRGRTSNTGELFF. In nucleotides, the CDR3 is TGTGCCAGCCGAGGACGCACCTCGAACACCGGGGAGCTGTTTTTT.

The chain carries TRBV25-1 and TRBJ1-5; TRBD1 might be the D (5 bases). Looked up from germline, CDR1 is MGHDK and CDR2 is SYGVNS. There are 15 residues in the CDR3. The V end was cut by 1 base, the J end by 1 base, with 8 bases between. CDR3 nucleotides: TGTGCCAGCAGTGAATCGGGGGGGAGCAATCAGCCCCAGCATTTT. Its translation is CASSESGGSNQPQHF.

On this clone itself: The same CDR3 can be traced to other DNA sequences in this sample. V usage is TRBV11-3 and J usage is TRBJ2-7; no reliable D call. The CDR3 is 11 amino acids. The V end lost 0 bases, the J end lost 4 bases, and 1 base lay between the germline ends. CDR1 is SGHNT, CDR2 YENEEA, per germline. CDR3 sequence: CASSLDYEQYF. CDR3 in DNA: TGTGCCAGCAGCTTAGATTACGAGCAGTACTTC.

The chain recombines TRBV29-1 with TRBJ2-5, with a weak D call TRBD1 (5 bases). Near its end, the DNA agrees better with TRBJ2-7, so the J call may be wrong. Germline V gene lookup returns CDR1 SQVTM and CDR2 ANQGSEA. This CDR3 is built from 11 residues. The CDR3 sequence is CSVLGHYEQYF. The CDR3 DNA is TGCAGCGTTTTGGGGCACTACGAGCAGTACTTC.

The chain employs TRBV7-9 and TRBJ2-3; 9 bases align to TRBD1. J was trimmed by 4 bases and V by 5 bases; bases with no gene match: 7. This CDR3 is 15 amino acids long. CDR1 and CDR2 (germline): SEHNR, FQNEAQ (reference sequence). The CDR3: CASSQGQGLSDTQYF. The CDR3 bases are TGTGCCAGCAGCCAGGGACAGGGACTTTCAGATACGCAGTATTTT.

This clone occurred a few times. The chain links TRBV5-4 to TRBJ2-3; D is undetermined. The germline V gene encodes CDR1 SGHNT and CDR2 YYREEE (reference sequence). This CDR3 contains 16 residues. The ends were cut back, 1 base at V and 1 base at J, with 13 bases in the middle. CDR3 coding DNA: TGTGCCAGCAGCTTGAGAGCGTTGGTGGGCACAGATACGCAGTATTTT. Encoded protein: CASSLRALVGTDTQYF.

A few counts support this clone. The V call is TRBV5-1, the J call TRBJ2-1; D not certain. Looked up from germline, CDR1 is SGHRS and CDR2 is YFSETQ. This CDR3 has 13 residues. Trimming cost V 2 bases and J 9 bases, with 12 bases left between them. In nucleotides, the CDR3 is TGCGCCAGCAGCTTAGACGGGTTGGGTGAGCAGTTCTTC. This gives the protein CASSLDGLGEQFF.

The chain employs TRBV29-1 and TRBJ2-2; a possible D gene is TRBD1 (6 bases). V was pared by 0 bases and J by 4 bases, with 6 bases between. This CDR3 contains 13 residues. Germline loops: CDR1 SQVTM, CDR2 ANQGSEA. The CDR3 region has the DNA TGCAGCGTTGAAGAACAGGGCACCGGGGAGCTGTTTTTT. Amino acids: CSVEEQGTGELFF.

This chain joins TRBV15 and TRBJ2-3; D is unresolved. Trimming took 5 bases from V and 4 from J, leaving 16 bases between them. The germline CDR1 and CDR2 sequences are LNHNV and YYDKDF (reference sequence). The CDR3 loop spans 15 amino acids. CDR3: CATSGSRQLADTQYF. The CDR3 DNA follows: TGTGCCACCAGCGGTTCCAGACAACTCGCAGATACGCAGTATTTT. Drawing the rest from reference TRBV15 and TRBJ2-3, the complete variable domain is DAMVIQNPRYQVTQFGKPVTLSCSQTLNHNVMYWYQQKSSQAPKLLFHYYDKDFNNEADTPDNFQSRRPNTSFCFLDIRSPGLGDTAMYLCATSGSRQLADTQYFGPGTRLTVL.

This clone was counted between two and nine times. J is TRBJ1-1 and V is TRBV29-1, with D maybe TRBD1 (5 bases). CDR1 and CDR2 from the germline V gene are SQVTM and ANQGSEA. V gave up 7 bases and J gave up 7 bases, with 16 bases separating them. The CDR3 has 12 amino acids. CDR3 residues: CSDGGGLGEAFF. In DNA, the CDR3 is TGCAGCGACGGGGGGGGTTTGGGTGAAGCTTTCTTT.

In this sample, this clone turned up a few times. The chain couples TRBV12-5 to TRBJ1-2; weak D call: TRBD1 (5 bases). The CDR3 is made up of 14 amino acids. V was trimmed by 4 bases and J by 4 bases, leaving 13 bases between them. CDR1 and CDR2 from the germline V gene are LGHNT and FRNRAP. CDR3 coding DNA: TGTGCTAGTGGTTCGATACCAGGGACCTATGGCTACACCTTC. It specifies CASGSIPGTYGYTF.

The chain has TRBV19 and TRBJ1-2, with a weak D call TRBD1 (5 bases). Germline assignment: CDR1 LNHDA and CDR2 SQIVND (reference sequence). This CDR3 spans 14 amino acids. Between the trimmed V and J ends, which lost 3 bases and 8 bases, there was a span of 16 bases. This CDR3 is CASSIGGTSRGYTF. DNA for the CDR3: TGTGCCAGTAGTATTGGCGGGACGTCGAGGGGCTACACCTTC.

The CDR3 protein is CASSPGTGGREQYF. Here the CDR3 DNA reads TGTGCCAGCAGCCCCGGGACAGGCGGGAGGGAGCAGTACTTC. This rearrangement joins TRBV28 to TRBJ2-7, with D perhaps matching TRBD1 or TRBD2 (8 bases each). The ends were cut back, 6 bases at V and 7 bases at J, with 19 bases in the middle. The CDR3 runs 14 residues. Germline CDR1 and CDR2: MDHEN and SYDVKM.

The genes are TRBV2 and TRBJ1-5, with 7 bases matching TRBD1. Germline V gene lookup returns CDR1 SNHLY and CDR2 FYNNEI. With 0 bases clipped from V and 7 bases from J, the junction kept 3 bases outside the gene matches. This CDR3 region has 14 residues. The CDR3 here is CASSEATGAQPQHF. As DNA, the CDR3 is TGTGCCAGCAGTGAAGCAACAGGGGCCCAGCCCCAGCATTTT.

A few counts support this clone. The chain is built from TRBV4-1 and TRBJ2-3; TRBD2 is a possible D gene (5 bases). The V end lost 1 base, the J end lost 6 bases, and 11 bases lay between the germline ends. CDR3 size: 14 residues. Looked up from germline, CDR1 is MGHRA and CDR2 is YSYEKL. The CDR3 DNA follows: TGCGCCAGCAGCCAAGGTAGAGGGTCGGATACGCAGTATTTT. It codes for CASSQGRGSDTQYF.